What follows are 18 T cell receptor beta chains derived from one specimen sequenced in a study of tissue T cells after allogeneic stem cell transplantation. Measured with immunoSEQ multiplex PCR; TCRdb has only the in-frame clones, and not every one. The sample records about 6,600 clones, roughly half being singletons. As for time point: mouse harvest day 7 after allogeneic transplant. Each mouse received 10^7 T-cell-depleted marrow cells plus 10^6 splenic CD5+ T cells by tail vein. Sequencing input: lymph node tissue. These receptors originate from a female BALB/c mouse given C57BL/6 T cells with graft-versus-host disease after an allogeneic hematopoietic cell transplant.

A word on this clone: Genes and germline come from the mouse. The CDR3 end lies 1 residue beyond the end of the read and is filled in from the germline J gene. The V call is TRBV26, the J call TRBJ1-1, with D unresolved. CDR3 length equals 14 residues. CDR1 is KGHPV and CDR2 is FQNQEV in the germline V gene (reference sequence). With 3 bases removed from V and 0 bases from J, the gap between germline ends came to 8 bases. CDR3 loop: CASSLGPSNTEVFF. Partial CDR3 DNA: TGTGCCAGCAGTCTAGGACCGTCAAACACAGAAGTCTTC.

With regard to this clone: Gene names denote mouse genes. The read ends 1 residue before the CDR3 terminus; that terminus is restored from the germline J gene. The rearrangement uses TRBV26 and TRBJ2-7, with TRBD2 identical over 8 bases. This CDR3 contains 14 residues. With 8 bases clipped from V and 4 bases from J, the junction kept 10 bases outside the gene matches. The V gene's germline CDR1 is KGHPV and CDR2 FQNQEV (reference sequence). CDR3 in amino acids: CASATLGGGYEQYF. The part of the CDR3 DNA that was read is TGTGCCAGCGCTACCCTTGGGGGGGGGTATGAACAGTAC.

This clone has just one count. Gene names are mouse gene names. This CDR3 reads CSSSPPGRTSAETLYF. Partial CDR3 DNA: TGCTCCAGCAGTCCGCCGGGACGGACTAGTGCAGAAACGCTGTAT. The rearrangement links TRBV23 to TRBJ2-3. The read terminates 1 residue before the CDR3 end, so the remaining end is supplied by the germline J gene. The CDR3 length is 16 residues. The germline CDR1 and CDR2 sequences are KGHTA and FQNQQP.

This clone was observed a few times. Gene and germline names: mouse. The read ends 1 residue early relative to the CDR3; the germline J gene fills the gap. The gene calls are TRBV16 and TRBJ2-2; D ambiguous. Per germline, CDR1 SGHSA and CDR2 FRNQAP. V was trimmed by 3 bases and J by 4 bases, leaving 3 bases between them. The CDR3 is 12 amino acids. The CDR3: CASSLGTGQLYF. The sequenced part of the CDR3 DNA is TGTGCAAGCAGCTTGGGCACCGGGCAGCTCTAC.

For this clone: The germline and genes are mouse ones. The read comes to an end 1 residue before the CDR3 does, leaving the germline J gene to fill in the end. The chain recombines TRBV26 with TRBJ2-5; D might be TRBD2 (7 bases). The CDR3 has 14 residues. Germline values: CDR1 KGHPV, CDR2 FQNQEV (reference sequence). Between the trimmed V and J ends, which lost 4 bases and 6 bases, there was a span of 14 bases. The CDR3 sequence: CASSPGGREDTQYF. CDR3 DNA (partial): TGTGCCAGCAGTCCCGGGGGGCGCGAGGACACCCAGTAC.

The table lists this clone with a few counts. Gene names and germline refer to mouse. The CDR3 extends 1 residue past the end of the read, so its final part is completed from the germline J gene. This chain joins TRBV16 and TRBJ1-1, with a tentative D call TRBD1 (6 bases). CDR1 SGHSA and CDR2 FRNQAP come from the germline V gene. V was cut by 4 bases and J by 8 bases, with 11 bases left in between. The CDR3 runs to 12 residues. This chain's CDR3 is CASSSGHREVFF. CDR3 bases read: TGTGCAAGCAGCTCGGGACACCGGGAAGTCTTC. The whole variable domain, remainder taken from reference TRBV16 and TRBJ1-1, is NAGVIQTPRHKVTGKGQEATLWCEPISGHSAVFWYRQTIVQGLEFLTYFRNQAPIDDSGMPKERFSAQMPNQSHSTLKIQSTQPQDSAVYLCASSSGHREVFFGKGTRLTVV.

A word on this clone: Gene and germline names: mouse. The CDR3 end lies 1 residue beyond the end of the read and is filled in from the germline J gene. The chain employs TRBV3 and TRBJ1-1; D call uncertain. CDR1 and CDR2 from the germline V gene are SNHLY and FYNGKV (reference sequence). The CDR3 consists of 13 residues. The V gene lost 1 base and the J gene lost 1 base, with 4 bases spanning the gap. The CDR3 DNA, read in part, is TGTGCCAGCAGCTTAGTTGGGAACACAGAAGTCTTC. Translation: CASSLVGNTEVF. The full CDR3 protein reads CASSLVGNTEVFF.

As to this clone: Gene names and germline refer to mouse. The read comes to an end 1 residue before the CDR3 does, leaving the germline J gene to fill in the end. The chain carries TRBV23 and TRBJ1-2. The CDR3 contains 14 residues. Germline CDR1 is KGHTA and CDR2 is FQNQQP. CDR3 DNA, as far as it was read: TGCTCCAGCAGTCAATCGGTCGCAAACTCCGACTACACC. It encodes CSSSQSVANSDYT. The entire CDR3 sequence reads CSSSQSVANSDYTF.

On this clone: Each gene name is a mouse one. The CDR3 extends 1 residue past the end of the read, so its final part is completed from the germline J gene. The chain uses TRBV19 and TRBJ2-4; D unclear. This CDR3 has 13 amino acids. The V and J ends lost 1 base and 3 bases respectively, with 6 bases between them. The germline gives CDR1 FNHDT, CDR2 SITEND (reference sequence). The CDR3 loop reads CASSIRVQNTLYF. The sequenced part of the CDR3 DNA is TGTGCCAGCAGTATAAGGGTCCAAAACACCTTGTAC.

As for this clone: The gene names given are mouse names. Partial CDR3 DNA: TGTGCCAGCAGTCTGACAGGGGAGGCCGACTACACC. It yields the protein CASSLTGEADYT. In full, the CDR3 reads CASSLTGEADYTF. The V call is TRBV26, the J call TRBJ1-2; TRBD1 agrees at 7 bases. The read ends 1 residue shy of where the CDR3 ends; the end is completed using the germline J gene. V lost 2 bases and J lost 6; bases outside the gene matches: 3. CDR1 is KGHPV and CDR2 is FQNQEV in the germline V gene (reference sequence). The CDR3 has 13 amino acids.

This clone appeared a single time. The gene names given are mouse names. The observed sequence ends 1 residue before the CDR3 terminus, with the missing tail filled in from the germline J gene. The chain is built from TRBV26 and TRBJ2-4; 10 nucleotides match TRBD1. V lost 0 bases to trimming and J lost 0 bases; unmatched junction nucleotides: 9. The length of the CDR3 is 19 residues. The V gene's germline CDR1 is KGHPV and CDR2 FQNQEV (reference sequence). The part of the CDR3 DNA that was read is TGTGCCAGCAGTCTGTCCCGGGACAGGGGAAGAATTAGTCAAAACACCTTGTAC. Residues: CASSLSRDRGRISQNTLY. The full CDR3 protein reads CASSLSRDRGRISQNTLYF.

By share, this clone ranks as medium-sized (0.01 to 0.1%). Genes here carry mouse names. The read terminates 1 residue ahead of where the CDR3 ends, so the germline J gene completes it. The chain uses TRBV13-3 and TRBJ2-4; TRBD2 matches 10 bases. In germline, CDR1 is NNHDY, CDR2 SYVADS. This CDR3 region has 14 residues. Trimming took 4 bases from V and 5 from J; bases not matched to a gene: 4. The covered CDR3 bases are TGTGCCAGCAGTCCCCGGGACTGGGGAAACACCTTGTAC. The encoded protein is CASSPRDWGNTLY. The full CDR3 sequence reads CASSPRDWGNTLYF.

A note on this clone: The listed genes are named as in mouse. CDR3 DNA, as far as it was read: TGTGCCAGCGGTGATGCGGGGTATTCCAACGAAAGATTATTT. Encoded protein: CASGDAGYSNERLF. In full, the CDR3 reads CASGDAGYSNERLFF. The rearrangement uses TRBV13-2 and TRBJ1-4; D is uncertain. The read finishes 1 residue shy of the CDR3 end, and the germline J gene is used to complete it. Per germline, CDR1 NNHNN and CDR2 SYGAGS (reference sequence). Trimming took 0 bases from V and 1 from J, leaving 7 bases between them. This CDR3 spans 15 amino acids.

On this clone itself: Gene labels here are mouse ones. The CDR3 sequence: CAWSPGLGGRGDTQYF. Partial CDR3 DNA: TGTGCCTGGAGTCCGGGACTGGGGGGGCGCGGAGACACCCAGTAC. The chain links TRBV31 to TRBJ2-5; 14 bases are a match to TRBD2. The DNA ends 1 residue before the CDR3 does, and the rest of the CDR3 is filled in from the germline J gene. Germline assignment: CDR1 GKSSPN and CDR2 SITVG. The CDR3 runs 16 residues. J gave up 5 bases and V 1 base, and 5 bases lay outside the gene matches.

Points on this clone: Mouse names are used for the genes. This CDR3 reads CSSSQSGDRGTEVFF. The sequenced part of the CDR3 DNA is TGCTCCAGCAGTCAATCGGGGGACAGGGGTACAGAAGTCTTC. The chain uses TRBV23 and TRBJ1-1; the table's D call, TRBD1, was not checked against the DNA. The CDR3 is cut off 1 residue early in the read; its end comes from the germline J gene. The CDR3 has 15 residues. Germline CDR1 reads KGHTA; CDR2 reads FQNQQP.

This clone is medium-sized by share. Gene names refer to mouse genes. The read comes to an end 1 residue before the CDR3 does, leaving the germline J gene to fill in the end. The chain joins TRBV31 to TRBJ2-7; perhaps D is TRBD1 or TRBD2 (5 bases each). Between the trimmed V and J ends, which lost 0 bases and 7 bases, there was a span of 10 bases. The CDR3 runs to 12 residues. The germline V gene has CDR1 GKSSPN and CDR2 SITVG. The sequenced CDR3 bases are TGTGCCTGGAGTCTAGGGGCGCGAGAACAGTAC. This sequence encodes CAWSLGAREQY. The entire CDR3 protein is CAWSLGAREQYF.

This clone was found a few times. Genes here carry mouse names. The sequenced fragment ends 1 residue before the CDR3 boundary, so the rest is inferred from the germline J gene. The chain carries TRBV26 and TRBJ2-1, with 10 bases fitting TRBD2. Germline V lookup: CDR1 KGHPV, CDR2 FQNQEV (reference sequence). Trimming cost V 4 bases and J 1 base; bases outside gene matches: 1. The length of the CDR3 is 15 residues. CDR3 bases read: TGTGCCAGCAGTCCGACTGGGGGGAACTATGCTGAGCAGTTC. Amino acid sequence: CASSPTGGNYAEQF. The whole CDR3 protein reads CASSPTGGNYAEQFF.

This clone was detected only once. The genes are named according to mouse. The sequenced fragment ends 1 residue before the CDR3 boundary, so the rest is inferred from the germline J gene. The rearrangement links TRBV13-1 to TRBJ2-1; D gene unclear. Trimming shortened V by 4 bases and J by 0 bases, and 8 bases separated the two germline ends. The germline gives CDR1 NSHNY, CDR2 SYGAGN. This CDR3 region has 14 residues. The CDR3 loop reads CASSPDYNYAEQFF. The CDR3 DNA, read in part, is TGTGCCAGCAGTCCCGATTATAACTATGCTGAGCAGTTC.